This T cell receptor beta chain was identified during a study of T cells in Graves' hyperthyroidism and ophthalmopathy. The TCR beta CDR3 regions underwent amplification using RNA transcripts as the source. First-round RT-PCR of the TCR CDR3 relied on the HTBI primer set. TCRdb analysed the multiplex PCR reads with MiXCR anew, one entry per CDR3 protein. In the table there are some 490,000 distinct CDR3 sequences, more than 15% of which are singletons. This clonotype was recorded at least ten times. Specimen: blood. The source is a woman aged 25-40 years with Graves' ophthalmopathy.

The CDR3 coding sequence is TGTGCCAGCAGTTTAAGGGCGGGAGTCTACGAGCAGTACTTC. It codes for CASSLRAGVYEQYF. V and J are TRBV28 and TRBJ2-7; TRBD2 matches 7 bases. This CDR3 spans 14 amino acids. After removal of 2 bases from V and 3 bases from J, the junction contained 4 bases not matched to a gene. Germline assignment: CDR1 MDHEN and CDR2 SYDVKM.